The 8 T cell receptor beta chains reported below all come from one sample, sequenced in a study of cytomegalovirus exposure and HLA in healthy donors. It was with 60 Vbeta and 13 Jbeta primers that the PCR ran. The data were produced by immunoSEQ multiplex PCR, yet TCRdb's version contains in-frame clones alone and is incomplete. Among 110,000 to 150,000 clones listed, almost 80% were seen once. Sequenced: PBMCs. These receptors came from a woman aged 25-40 years in good health and CMV-seronegative.

This clone was counted only a few times. The gene calls are TRBV30 and TRBJ2-7; tentative D call: TRBD2 (5 bases). Germline V gives CDR1 GTSNPN, CDR2 SVGIG (reference sequence). Trimming left V 0 bases short and J 4 bases short, with 7 bases between. The CDR3 runs to 12 residues. DNA of the CDR3: TGTGCCTGGAGTGTAGGACTGTACGAGCAGTACTTC. Its protein product is CAWSVGLYEQYF.

The chain recombines TRBV29-1 with TRBJ1-2; D gene unclear. Germline V gene lookup returns CDR1 SQVTM and CDR2 ANQGSEA. The germline V and J ends were trimmed by 5 bases and 2 bases, with 9 bases remaining between them. CDR3 length: 12 residues. The CDR3 sequence is CSVRTGNYGYTF. The DNA of the CDR3 is TGCAGCGTTCGGACGGGGAACTATGGCTACACCTTC.

The rearrangement uses TRBV25-1 and TRBJ1-2; maybe TRBD1 (5 bases). With 4 bases removed from V and 3 bases from J, the gap between germline ends came to 21 bases. The length of the CDR3 is 17 residues. Germline CDR1 MGHDK, CDR2 SYGVNS. The CDR3, as DNA: TGTGCCAGCAGTGCGGGGGACGGAGGAGTTAAATACTATGGCTACACCTTC. Translating it yields CASSAGDGGVKYYGYTF.

The chain employs TRBV6-5 and TRBJ1-4; 7 bases fit TRBD1. This CDR3 is built from 15 residues. V was pared by 6 bases and J by 7 bases, with 11 bases of the junction left unmatched. CDR1 MNHEY and CDR2 SVGAGI come from the germline V gene. This CDR3 is CASSRTQGRGEKLFF. The CDR3 nucleotides are TGTGCCAGCAGCCGAACACAGGGGCGAGGTGAAAAACTGTTTTTT.

The CDR3 here is CASSPPGRGADTQYF. CDR3 nucleotides: TGTGCCAGCAGTCCCCCGGGGAGGGGCGCAGATACGCAGTATTTT. This chain uses TRBV27 with TRBJ2-3, with 7 bases identical to TRBD2. The germline CDR1 and CDR2 sequences are MNHEY and SMNVEV (reference sequence). The CDR3 runs 15 residues. Trimming cost V 5 bases and J 4 bases; bases outside gene matches: 9.

The chain couples TRBV19 to TRBJ2-3; TRBD2 aligns across 10 bases. CDR1 is LNHDA, CDR2 SQIVND, per germline (reference sequence). This CDR3 region has 14 residues. Trimming took 9 bases from V and 5 from J; bases not matched to a gene: 8. This CDR3 reads CASALAGEEDTQYF. CDR3 nucleotides: TGTGCCAGCGCCCTAGCGGGGGAAGAAGATACGCAGTATTTT.

The J gene is TRBJ2-5, the V gene TRBV11-2; 8 bases line up with TRBD1. CDR1 SGHAT and CDR2 FQNNGV come from the germline V gene. This CDR3 has 15 amino acids. The ends lost 5 bases at V and 5 bases at J; junction bases unmatched: 10. In DNA form, the CDR3 reads TGTGCCAGCAGCCAACCCGCGGGACAGGTGGAGACCCAGTACTTC. This sequence encodes CASSQPAGQVETQYF.

The chain links TRBV5-6 to TRBJ1-2; 8 nucleotides agree with TRBD1. After removal of 6 bases from V and 7 bases from J, the junction contained 14 bases not matched to a gene. CDR1 is SGHDT, CDR2 YYEEEE, per germline. The CDR3 runs to 15 residues. The CDR3 bases are TGTGCCAGCAACCCGGACAGGGATGCTCGTCGTGGCTACACCTTC. Translating it yields CASNPDRDARRGYTF.